The clone carrying this T cell receptor (beta chain) was detected ten times or more. This sample's time point: newly diagnosed GD, antithyroid drugs for less than 3 months. PBMCs were the source of the RNA used for TCR sequencing. This record comes from a study of regulatory T cells in long-lasting Graves disease. V was pared by 2 bases and J by 8 bases, with 11 bases between. The CDR3 loop spans 14 amino acids. Germline V gives CDR1 SGHDT, CDR2 YYEEEE. Arm-PCR of CDR3 regions and iRepertoire HTBI primers were used to build TCR beta libraries. TCRdb processed the multiplex PCR reads anew with MiXCR; each CDR3 protein has one entry. The repertoire consists of 350,000 to 550,000 distinct CDR3 sequences, with about 15% occurring once and the leading ten covering 16%. Another study also made use of these data, one on T cells in Graves' hyperthyroidism and ophthalmopathy. Per that study: First-round RT-PCR of the TCR CDR3 relied on the HTBI primer set. Expanded thyroid clonotypes (above 0.001) were mostly also found in blood.

The specimen comprised peripheral blood mononuclear cells (PBMCs), sampled at new diagnosis, from a patient treated with antithyroid drugs. The chain combines TRBV5-6 with TRBJ1-6; D not resolved. This TCR derives from a woman between 25 and 40 years old with Graves disease. This CDR3 reads CASSFLELDSPLHF. As DNA, the CDR3 is TGTGCCAGCAGCTTCTTAGAGCTCGATTCACCCCTCCACTTT.